A selection of T cell receptor beta chains follows, all from one sample in a study of blood T cell repertoires in COVID-19. Profiling relied on immunoSEQ multiplex PCR, and the TCRdb table lists in-frame clones only, not all of them. This sample has 240,000 or so clones, with roughly four fifths found just once. Sequencing used peripheral blood. Every receptor here comes from a woman between 55 and 75 years old with active or convalescent COVID-19. CDR3s include the opening cysteine and the closing phenylalanine or tryptophan. Where a row states a size, it is once, few, many or the class of an expanded clone; other rows omit it.

abundance	j_gene	v_gene	CDR3aa
-	TRBJ2-7	TRBV18	CASSPAEGNEQYF
-	TRBJ2-3	TRBV9	CASSPQPGLSTDTQYF
-	TRBJ2-7	TRBV6-5	CASSTGTASYEQYF
once	TRBJ2-2	TRBV30	CAWSIFGVGLAVSNTGELFF
once	TRBJ2-2	TRBV19	CASYPQSRQDRNTGELFF
-	TRBJ1-1	TRBV18	CASSPIGADTEAFF
-	TRBJ2-6	TRBV7-3	CASSPAGGANVLTF
-	TRBJ2-7	TRBV10-1	CASNGLAGGTYEQYF
-	TRBJ2-7	TRBV6-5	CASTRAGGEQYF
-	TRBJ1-1	TRBV27	CASSSDWRNTEAFF
-	TRBJ1-4	TRBV5-1	CASSLIGQGYEKLFF
-	TRBJ2-7	TRBV24-1	CATSDFPRYPGQPRGEQYF
once	TRBJ2-7	TRBV6-5	CARGRPGVGLYEQYF
once	TRBJ2-7	TRBV18	CASSPQREQYF
-	TRBJ1-5	TRBV4-3	CASSLGTVNQPQHF
-	TRBJ2-6	TRBV18	CASSQQGSGANVLTF
-	TRBJ1-4	TRBV4-1	CASSQGWGRGDEKLFF
-	TRBJ2-4	TRBV5-8	CASSLGTSVGKNIQYF
-	TRBJ1-3	TRBV6-5	CASSYSSRYSGNTIYF
once	TRBJ2-7	TRBV6-5	CASSFGGAANYEQYF
-	TRBJ2-3	TRBV6-2/TRBV6-3	CASSHRRTSTDTQYF
-	TRBJ2-7	TRBV6-8	CASSYSKPGGKQYF
-	TRBJ1-1	TRBV2	CASLGQGNTEAFF
few	TRBJ2-1	TRBV4-1	CASSHDSRSSYNEQFF
-	TRBJ1-1	TRBV27	CASSYRQGDFAFF
few	TRBJ2-4	TRBV5-6	CASSVGDNIQYF
-	TRBJ1-4	TRBV9	CASSALRTDRNEKLFF
-	TRBJ2-7	TRBV6-5	CASRAGVAGGEQYF
many	TRBJ2-7	TRBV18	CASSPDTGLYEQYF
-	TRBJ1-2	TRBV29-1	CSVEDLRGYTF
-	TRBJ1-5	TRBV4-1	CASSSAVKQPQHF
-	TRBJ1-1	TRBV27	CASRYTGGTEAFF
-	TRBJ1-5	TRBV12-3/TRBV12-4	CASTGSNQPQHF
-	TRBJ1-1	TRBV29-1	CSVTTGGTEAFF
-	TRBJ1-1	TRBV5-1	CASSPGQSYTEAFF
once	TRBJ2-6	TRBV7-2	CASSSQGKSGANVLTF
-	TRBJ1-2	TRBV25-1	CASSETLGQGGSYTF
-	TRBJ1-2	TRBV7-9	CASSLGHLSYGYTF
-	TRBJ1-2	TRBV5-1	CASSSGGRDRDGYTF
-	TRBJ1-2	TRBV2	CASRGDLNYGYTF
-	TRBJ2-5	TRBV27	CASSPVGREETQYF
-	TRBJ2-5	TRBV3-1/TRBV3-2	CASSQGRKDSFVRETQYF
-	TRBJ1-5	TRBV19	CASLGGANQPQHF
-	TRBJ1-5	TRBV2	CASKGTGGRQPQHF
-	TRBJ2-7	TRBV18	CASSPRSLRGGNEQYF
-	TRBJ2-1	TRBV9	CASSVGQGPYNEQFF
-	TRBJ2-1	TRBV6-5	CASGTRGRYVEQFF
-	TRBJ1-1	TRBV10-3	CAIREGGTVVPEAFF
few	TRBJ1-5	TRBV5-6	CASSLWLTDSNQPQHF
-	TRBJ2-6	TRBV7-2	CASSLGQGLTGANVLTF
once	TRBJ2-3	TRBV21-1	CASSKAARGLPSTDTQYF
-	TRBJ2-7	TRBV9	CASSVYSGGTQDEQYF
-	TRBJ2-1	TRBV25-1	CASSERGQGVDEQFF
-	TRBJ2-7	TRBV7-3	CASSSQGNSYEQYF
-	TRBJ1-5	TRBV12-3/TRBV12-4	CASKRTAAQPQHF
-	TRBJ1-2	TRBV3-1/TRBV3-2	CASSPTVGIGYGYTF
-	TRBJ1-2	TRBV18	CASSPGPRGGGYTF
-	TRBJ2-3	TRBV3-1/TRBV3-2	CASSQAPDTQYF
-	TRBJ2-5	TRBV27	CASRPQQGVRETQYF
-	TRBJ1-2	TRBV3-1/TRBV3-2	CASSPDTGTYGYTF